This T cell receptor (beta chain) came from a study of beta chain features in type 1 diabetes. Germline V CDR1 and CDR2: MNHEY, SMNVEV (reference sequence). Trimming stripped 6 bases from V and 2 bases from J, with 19 bases between. This CDR3 is built from 16 residues. Expressed TCRB transcripts were sequenced because the isolated RNA had all been reverse transcribed beforehand. TCRdb's table, derived via immunoSEQ multiplex PCR, lists solely in-frame clones and lacks some. This sample carries roughly 500,000 clones, approximately 10% of them seen once, and the ten largest clones take approximately 0.05%.

Sample: naive CD4+ T cells from blood. The chain recombines TRBV27 with TRBJ1-2; weak D call: TRBD1 (5 bases). This clonotype originated in a woman younger than 30 in good health. The CDR3 reads CASSRTWGDRNYGYTF. The CDR3 DNA follows: TGTGCCAGCAGCCGAACCTGGGGGGACCGCAACTATGGCTACACCTTC.